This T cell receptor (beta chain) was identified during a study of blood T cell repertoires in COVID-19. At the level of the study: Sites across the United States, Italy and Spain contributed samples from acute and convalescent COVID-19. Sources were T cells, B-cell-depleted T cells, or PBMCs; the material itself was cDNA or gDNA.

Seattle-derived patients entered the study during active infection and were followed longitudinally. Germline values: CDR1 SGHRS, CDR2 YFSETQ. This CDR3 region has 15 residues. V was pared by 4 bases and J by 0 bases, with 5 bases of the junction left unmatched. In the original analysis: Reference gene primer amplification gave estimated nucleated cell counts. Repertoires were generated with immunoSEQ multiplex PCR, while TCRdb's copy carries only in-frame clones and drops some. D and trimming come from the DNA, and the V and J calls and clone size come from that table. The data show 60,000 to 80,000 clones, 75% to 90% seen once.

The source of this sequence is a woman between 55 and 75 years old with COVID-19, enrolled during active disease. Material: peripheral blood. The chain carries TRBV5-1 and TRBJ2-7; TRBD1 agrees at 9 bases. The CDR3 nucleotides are TGCGCCAGCAGCCGGACAGGGGAAAGCTCCTACGAGCAGTACTTC. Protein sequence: CASSRTGESSYEQYF.